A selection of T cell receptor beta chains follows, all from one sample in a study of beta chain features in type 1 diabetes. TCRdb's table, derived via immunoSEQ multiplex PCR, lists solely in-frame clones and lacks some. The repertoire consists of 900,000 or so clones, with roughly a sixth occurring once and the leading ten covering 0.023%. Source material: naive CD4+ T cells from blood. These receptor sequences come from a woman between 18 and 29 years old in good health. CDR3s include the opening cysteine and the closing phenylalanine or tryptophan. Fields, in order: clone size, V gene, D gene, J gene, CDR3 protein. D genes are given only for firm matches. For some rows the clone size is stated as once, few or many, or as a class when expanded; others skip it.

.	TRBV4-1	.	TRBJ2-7	CASSLSRAASSPYEQYF
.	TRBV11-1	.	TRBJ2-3	CASSFGGVADTQYF
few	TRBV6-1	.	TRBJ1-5	CASNLRYNQPQHF
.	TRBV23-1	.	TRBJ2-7	CASSQFWGPGTYEQYF
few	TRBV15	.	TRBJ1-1	CATSRELAMNTEAFF
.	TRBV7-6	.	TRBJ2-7	CASSLAPTGPAAEQYF
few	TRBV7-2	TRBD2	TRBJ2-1	CASSWGLAGGNEQFF
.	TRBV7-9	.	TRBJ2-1	CASSRLLVGPEQFF
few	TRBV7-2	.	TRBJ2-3	CASSLGWSTDTQYF
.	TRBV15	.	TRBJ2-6	CATSSDPPGRLSGANVLTF
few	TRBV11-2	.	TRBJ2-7	CASSLERNLYEQYF
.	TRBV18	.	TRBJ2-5	CASSPLRPDQETQYF
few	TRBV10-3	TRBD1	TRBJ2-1	CATGGTGKNEQFF
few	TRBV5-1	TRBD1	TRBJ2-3	CASSAGQGTDTQYF
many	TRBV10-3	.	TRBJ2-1	CAISAATAEQFF
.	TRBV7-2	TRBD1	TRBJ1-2	CASRPTGGALGYTF
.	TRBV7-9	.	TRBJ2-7	CASSLGVAADYEQYF
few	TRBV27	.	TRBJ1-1	CASSSALQKVAFF
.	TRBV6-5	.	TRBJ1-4	CASSYTRALDEKLFF
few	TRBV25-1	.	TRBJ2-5	CASSRETGLETQYF
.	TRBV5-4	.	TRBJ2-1	CASSNQSRWNNEQFF
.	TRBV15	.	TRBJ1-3	CATSRDNGPGNTIYF
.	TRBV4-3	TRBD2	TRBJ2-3	CASSQDPLAGVADTQYF
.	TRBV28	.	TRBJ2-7	CASRIQGHEQYF
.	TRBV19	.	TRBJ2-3	CASSIQGDTQYF
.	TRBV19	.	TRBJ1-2	CASSIPRGPRGYTF
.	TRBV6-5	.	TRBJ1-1	CASKVGTRAMGEAFF
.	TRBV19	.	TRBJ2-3	CASSWGDSTDTQYF
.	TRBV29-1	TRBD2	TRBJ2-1	CSVASGGEQFF
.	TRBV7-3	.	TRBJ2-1	CASSFLLLALGLRNEQFF
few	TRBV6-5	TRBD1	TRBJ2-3	CASRDRVPDTQYF
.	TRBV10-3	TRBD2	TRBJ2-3	CAISGGRDADTQYF
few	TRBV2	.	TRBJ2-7	CASSDRRAEQYF
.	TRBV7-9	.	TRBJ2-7	CASSFSAYEQYF
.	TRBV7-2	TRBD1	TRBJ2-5	CASSNRGGETQYF
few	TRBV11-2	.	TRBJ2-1	CASSPGLLYNEQFF
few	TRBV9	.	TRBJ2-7	CASSVGGTGTYEQYF
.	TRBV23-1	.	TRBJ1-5	CASSPLRQYYSNQPQHF
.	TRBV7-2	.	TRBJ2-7	CASSLARTSYEQYF
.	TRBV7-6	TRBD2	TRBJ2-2	CASSPAAGEVGELFF
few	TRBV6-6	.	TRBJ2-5	CASMSQPAEETQYF
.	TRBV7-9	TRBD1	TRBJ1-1	CASRPGTANTEAFF
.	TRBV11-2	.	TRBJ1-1	CASSFMGLRDTEAFF
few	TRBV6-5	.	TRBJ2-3	CASSRNRGDTQYF
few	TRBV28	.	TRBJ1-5	CATEEFRNQPQHF
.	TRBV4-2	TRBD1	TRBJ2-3	CASSQVGTGSTDTQYF
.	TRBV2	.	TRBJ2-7	CASSAVEQYF
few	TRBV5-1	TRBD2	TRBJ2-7	CASSLGLAEIYEQYF
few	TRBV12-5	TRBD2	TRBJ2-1	CASGAGLAGTVREYNEQFF
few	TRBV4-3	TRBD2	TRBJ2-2	CASSRLAGGTLNTGELFF
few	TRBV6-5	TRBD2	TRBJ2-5	CASNRGGETQYF